The sequence of this T cell receptor (beta chain) was determined in a study of T cell changes during pregnancy in multiple sclerosis. Sequencing used immunoSEQ multiplex PCR; TCRdb keeps in-frame clones, though not all of them. The table has about 34,000 clones, 90% seen once. The CDR3 spans 17 residues. Germline V lookup: CDR1 SGHVS, CDR2 FQNEAQ. Deletions cut 5 bases from V and 6 bases from J, with 23 bases between. The material was CD8+ T cells from peripheral blood mononuclear cells, obtained in the first trimester of pregnancy. The sequence derives from a female donor with multiple sclerosis, enrolled in a pregnancy study. The J gene is TRBJ1-5, the V gene TRBV7-8; the D gene is possibly TRBD1 (6 bases). In DNA form, the CDR3 reads TGTGCCAGCAGCCAACATAACGAGAGGGGGATGAGTCAGCCCCAGCATTTT. Translating it yields CASSQHNERGMSQPQHF.